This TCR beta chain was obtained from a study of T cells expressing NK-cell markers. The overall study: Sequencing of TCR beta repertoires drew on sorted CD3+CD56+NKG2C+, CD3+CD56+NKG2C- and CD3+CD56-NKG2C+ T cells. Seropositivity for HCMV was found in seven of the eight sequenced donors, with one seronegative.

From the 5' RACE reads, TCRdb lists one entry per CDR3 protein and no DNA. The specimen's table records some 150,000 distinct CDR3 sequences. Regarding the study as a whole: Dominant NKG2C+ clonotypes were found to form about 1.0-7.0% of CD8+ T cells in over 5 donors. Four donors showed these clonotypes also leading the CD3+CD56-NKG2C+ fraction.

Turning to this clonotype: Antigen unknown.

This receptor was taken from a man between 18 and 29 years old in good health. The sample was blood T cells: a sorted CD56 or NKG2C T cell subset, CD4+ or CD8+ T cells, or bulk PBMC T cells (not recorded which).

CDR3 amino acids: CASSKWAETYEQYF. This rearrangement joins TRBV5-4 to TRBJ2-7; TCRdb outputs TRBD1, but without DNA this stays unchecked. CDR1 and CDR2 from the germline V gene are SGHNT and YYREEE (reference sequence). This CDR3 has 14 amino acids.